This T cell receptor beta chain stems from a study of low-dose radiotherapy and immunotherapy resistance in tumors. This clonotype was seen a single time. Specified time point: before trial treatment. Alpha and beta chains were covered, as first-strand cDNA relied on TRAV- and TRBV-specific primers. TCR amplification used roughly 18 PCR cycles, a constant-region primer and a V-primer adapter. One entry per CDR3 protein, called by TCRdb with MiXCR from the reads. The sample lists about 39,000 distinct CDR3 sequences, around 30% occurring once. The specimen comprised PBMCs, sampled before treatment. The receptor was derived from a male donor with gallbladder cancer.

In nucleotides, the CDR3 is TGTGCCAGCAGCTTAAGAGCTACTAGCGGGAGGTTTTCGTCCTACAATGAGCAGTTCTTC. Its translation is CASSLRATSGRFSSYNEQFF. V and J are TRBV11-2 and TRBJ2-1, with 12 bases that match TRBD2. This CDR3 is 20 amino acids long. J was trimmed by 1 base and V by 2 bases; bases with no gene match: 12. Germline values: CDR1 SGHAT, CDR2 FQNNGV. Combining the CDR3 with reference TRBV11-2 and TRBJ2-1 gives the whole variable domain EAGVAQSPRYKIIEKRQSVAFWCNPISGHATLYWYQQILGQGPKLLIQFQNNGVVDDSQLPKDRFSAERLKGVDSTLKIQPAKLEDSAVYLCASSLRATSGRFSSYNEQFFGPGTRLTVL.